Presented here are 18 T cell receptor beta chains from one specimen sequenced in a study of T cell clusters in autoimmune cytopenias (dated by TCRdb to between 2017 and 2020). Sequencing used an Illumina MiSeq. Multiplex PCR with a touch-down protocol amplified TRB rearrangements, with the TRB-A and TRB-B primer pools combined in a single tube. Following reprocessing of the reads by TCRdb, the data hold one row per CDR3 protein sequence and no DNA is available. For this sample, the table gives some 7,500 distinct CDR3 sequences. Of the sample, roughly 31% is held by the ten largest clones. Per sample, 250 ng of peripheral blood genomic DNA, some 40,000 genome equivalents, was used for TRB amplification. The same sample was also studied in work on T cell repertoires in aging, cancer and after chemotherapy.

Sequencing used peripheral blood. The receptors stem from a human donor with an autoimmune cytopenia or autoimmune hepatitis (not recorded which).

According to its frequency, this clonotype is medium-sized. The chain employs TRBV15 and TRBJ1-2. Germline CDR1 LNHNV, CDR2 YYDKDF (reference sequence). This CDR3 has 11 amino acids. CDR3 loop: CATSQGYGYTF.

The genes are TRBV12-3 or TRBV12-4 and TRBJ2-1; TCRdb's D call, TRBD2, is unchecked because there is no DNA. The length of the CDR3 is 16 residues. The CDR3 spells CASSVGSGRAYNEQFF.

This clonotype shows up as medium-sized by frequency. V gene TRBV20-1 combines with J gene TRBJ1-3; TCRdb proposes TRBD1, but this gene call is untestable without DNA. The length of the CDR3 is 13 residues. Germline V gene data show CDR1 as DFQATT and CDR2 as SNEGSKA (reference sequence). The CDR3 sequence: CSAREAGMTTIYF.

The V gene is TRBV6-2 or TRBV6-3, the J gene TRBJ1-6; TCRdb returns TRBD1, unconfirmable since there is no DNA. Per the germline V gene, CDR1 is MNHEY and CDR2 is SVGEGT. The CDR3 runs to 16 residues. This CDR3 is CASSYGTSSYNSPLHF.

J is TRBJ1-1 and V is TRBV18. Germline V CDR1 and CDR2: KGHSH, LQKENI. This CDR3 region has 15 residues. CDR3 residues: CASSPPRRANTEAFF.

By frequency, this clonotype registers medium-sized (0.01 to 0.1%). This chain links TRBV6-1 with TRBJ2-5; the TCRdb D gene call, TRBD1, has no DNA to confirm it. The CDR3 runs 12 residues. Germline loops: CDR1 MNHNS, CDR2 SASEGT. This CDR3 reads CASTGPTETQYF.

The chain joins TRBV20-1 to TRBJ1-1; TCRdb reports TRBD1, a call that lacks DNA to check it against. The CDR3 is 12 amino acids. Germline V gene sequence: CDR1 DFQATT, CDR2 SNEGSKA (reference sequence). CDR3 region: CSADRVGTEAFF.

V usage is TRBV20-1 and J usage is TRBJ1-4; TCRdb's D call, TRBD1, is unchecked because there is no DNA. Germline V gene lookup returns CDR1 DFQATT and CDR2 SNEGSKA (reference sequence). The CDR3 runs 16 residues. The CDR3 loop is CSAPGQGRSANEKLFF.

This sequence joins TRBV6-5 and TRBJ1-1. This CDR3 is built from 13 residues. CDR1 and CDR2 (germline): MNHEY, SVGAGI. This CDR3 reads CASSPYTVTEAFF.

The V call is TRBV2, the J call TRBJ2-4; TCRdb proposes TRBD2, but this gene call is untestable without DNA. This CDR3 is 17 amino acids long. CDR1 SNHLY and CDR2 FYNNEI come from the germline V gene. The CDR3 sequence: CASTGTSGNLAKNIQYF.

The chain employs TRBV10-3 and TRBJ2-3; TCRdb names TRBD1, which stays unverified in the absence of DNA. This CDR3 is 16 amino acids long. CDR1 is ENHRY, CDR2 SYGVKD, per germline. CDR3 amino acids: CAISESTGQSTDTQYF.

The V call is TRBV12-3 or TRBV12-4, the J call TRBJ2-1; TCRdb calls TRBD2, which cannot be checked without DNA. CDR3 size: 12 residues. The CDR3 protein is CASSRDYPKQFF.

In terms of frequency, this clonotype is medium-sized. The chain links TRBV30 to TRBJ2-1; TCRdb gives TRBD1 as the D gene, but with no DNA this cannot be confirmed. Germline V gives CDR1 GTSNPN, CDR2 SVGIG (reference sequence). There are 15 residues in the CDR3. The CDR3 region is CAWSGTGGNYNEQFF.

The chain is built from TRBV5-1 and TRBJ2-7. The germline CDR1 and CDR2 sequences are SGHRS and YFSETQ. The CDR3 has 13 residues. The CDR3 loop reads CASSLSGPYEQYF.

The V and J genes are TRBV6-5 and TRBJ2-1; TCRdb's assignment of TRBD1 cannot be checked, as there is no DNA. CDR1 is MNHEY and CDR2 is SVGAGI in the germline V gene. The CDR3 runs to 16 residues. CDR3 amino acids: CASSYIRDPSLNEQFF.

Frequency places this clonotype as medium-sized. The rearrangement joins TRBV19 to TRBJ2-1; TCRdb returns TRBD1, unconfirmable since there is no DNA. Germline V gene data show CDR1 as LNHDA and CDR2 as SQIVND (reference sequence). CDR3 length equals 16 residues. CDR3 sequence reads: CASSRRTGVSYNEQFF.

The chain combines TRBV6-6 with TRBJ1-4; the D gene TCRdb calls, TRBD1, cannot be checked with no DNA. The germline gives CDR1 MNHNY, CDR2 SVGAGI (reference sequence). The CDR3 is 13 residues long. The CDR3 region is CASRETGNEKLFF.

Considering frequency, this clonotype is medium-sized. The CDR3: CASSLDHWRVSLNEQFF. This chain connects TRBV7-2 to TRBJ2-1; there is no DNA to check the TCRdb D call of TRBD2. The CDR3 consists of 17 residues. Germline CDR1 reads SGHTA; CDR2 reads FQGNSA. The whole variable domain, filled in from reference TRBV7-2 and TRBJ2-1, reads GAGVSQSPSNKVTEKGKDVELRCDPISGHTALYWYRQSLGQGLEFLIYFQGNSAPDKSGLPSDRFSAERTGGSVSTLTIQRTQQEDSAVYLCASSLDHWRVSLNEQFFGPGTRLTVL.